This T cell receptor beta chain came from a study of regulatory T cells in long-lasting Graves disease (TCRdb year 2021). Concerning the study at large: In the newly diagnosed Graves' disease group, patients had been taking antithyroid drugs for less than 3 months. The study took place in China and was registered as a clinical trial. A total of around 33 samples underwent TCR sequencing, from 13 patients with persistent Graves' disease and roughly 20 patients with newly diagnosed Graves' disease. Patients with persistent Graves' disease were compared with patients with newly diagnosed Graves' disease using TCR sequencing and RNA sequencing of peripheral blood. Overall study outcomes, separate from this receptor: Only the TCR beta chain was sequenced and analyzed. TRBV28, TRBJ1-2 and TRBJ2-5 were preferentially used in persistent disease, while TRBV20-1 and TRBJ2-1 were favored in newly diagnosed disease. Persistent Graves' disease patients showed lower TCR Shannon entropy and fewer highly expanded clones than newly diagnosed patients, suggesting clonal expansion. The study examined only peripheral blood because the primary lesion, thyroid tissue, could not be accessed. As a limitation, the authors acknowledged that the small sample size may reduce accuracy. Persistent patients shared more public clonotypes among themselves (around 2,700) than newly diagnosed patients did (about 900).

Including cysteine and phenylalanine, the CDR3 has 18 amino acids. Solely the CDR3 DNA is kept, with 54 bases framed from the first base. Germline trimming amounts to 1 base on V and 7 bases on J, with 8 as the count of junction bases outside the gene matches. The table lists this clonotype with many counts. The specificity of this receptor is unknown. No much larger clonotype is one base removed from it; base qualities were not supplied. Interpreted using the paper, the time point label stands for: newly diagnosed GD, antithyroid drugs for less than 3 months. For both TCR sequencing and RNA sequencing, RNA was extracted from PBMCs in TRIzol. The diagnosis of Graves' disease was made according to American Thyroid Association guidelines. The patients came from an endocrinology department in Xi'an, China. Each patient gave approximately 10 milliliters of peripheral blood, collected in an EDTA anticoagulant tube. Ficoll Paque Plus density gradient separation was used to isolate PBMCs, and no additional T cell sorting was done. An Agilent 2100 Bioanalyzer and agarose gel were used to check RNA quality, while a NanoDrop 2000 measured RNA concentration.

Libraries were built with multiplex PCR. This sample was sequenced with an Illumina HiSeq 4000. TCR beta libraries were built with iRepertoire HTBI primers and Arm-PCR amplification of CDR3 regions. Before sequencing, the PCR products underwent gel purification. The authors' analysis ran thus. Gene usage analysis of CDR3 amino acid clonotypes used the approximately 62 TRBV and 14 to 15 TRBJ segments found across samples. Filtered high-quality paired reads were merged into contigs using COPE and FqMerger. BLAST was used to align contigs to IMGT TRBV, TRBD and TRBJ reference genes, and CDR3 was defined according to IMGT. Any clonotype with a frequency above 0.1% was classified as a highly expanded clone. Shannon entropy was used to measure repertoire diversity, and the Gini coefficient was used to measure V-J evenness. A clonotype was considered public if more than one individual shared it. TCRdb handled the public reads itself, with Q25 trimming in fastp and clone calling in MiXCR, and kept productive beta chains. CDR3 protein sequences are deduplicated, and each keeps its most common genes and DNA. It is TCRdb's table, rather than the study itself, that gives the V and J calls and clone size. The sample profile shows over 350,000 distinct CDR3 sequences; 14% of them were found once. Together, the top ten hold approximately 17% of the sample.

The data were also submitted as part of a second study, on T cells in Graves' hyperthyroidism and ophthalmopathy. The second study also describes: Stable Graves' hyperthyroidism was defined as the absence of progression to ophthalmopathy over 18 months of follow-up. The hyperthyroidism patients were between 18 and 65 years old and newly diagnosed, with a disease duration of less than 2 months. Any patient with an uncontrolled infection, another autoimmune disease, pregnancy or lactation was excluded. Clinical symptoms, serum thyroxine and TRAb, thyroid ultrasound, and orbital computed tomography formed the basis for the diagnoses. The first round of RT-PCR for the TCR CDR3 was performed with the HTBI primer set and the Qiagen OneStep RT-PCR kit. Most expanded thyroid clonotypes (frequency above 0.001) were also detected in blood, suggesting blood repertoires may reflect thyroid immune responses. A 13 V-J signature model separated ophthalmopathy from stable hyperthyroidism, with approximately 87% sensitivity and just under 84% specificity in cross-validation and 80%/75% in testing. In validation, the model predicted progression to ophthalmopathy a median of about 6 months before onset, with over 60% sensitivity and roughly 79% specificity. To identify TCR V-J signatures that set the groups apart, the researchers used a discovery cohort of approximately 98 patients, made up of 43 with Graves' ophthalmopathy and some 56 with stable Graves' hyperthyroidism. Prospective prediction of ophthalmopathy was tested in an independent validation cohort of 18 to 20 hyperthyroidism patients and 15 to 17 patients who later progressed to ophthalmopathy. The 75 to 100 discovery patients were randomly split 7:3 into training and test sets. Thyroid tissue and blood T-cell repertoires from several Graves' hyperthyroidism patients were also compared in the study. After blood sampling, hyperthyroidism patients were treated with methimazole at a starting dose of 30 mg daily, and ophthalmopathy patients were treated with high-dose intravenous methylprednisolone. Libraries were constructed in a second round of multiplex PCR, after which size selection and purification were performed. The libraries were sequenced on an Illumina HiSeq2000 using paired-end 100 bp reads. SOAPnuke was used to process the raw data, throwing out any read that contained adapters or uncalled bases, had a mean Phred below 15, or lacked an exact constant-primer or identifier match. High-quality paired reads were merged using COPE v1.2.5, and each unique nucleotide sequence was defined as a clonotype. MiTCR v1.1 was used to align the clonotypes against IMGT TRBV, TRBD and TRBJ reference segments. The analysis was restricted to V-J combinations with a frequency above 0.0001, which together covered about 99% of the repertoires. The TCS score was defined as F50 (clonal expansion) divided by E x V (chaos), with BLOSUM62-based TCRdist calculated between CDR3 peptides within each V-J. Welch's t-statistics and random forest reduced around 550 V-J features to 13, which were used in a naive Bayes classifier (R e1071). Sample size was not statistically predetermined, and investigators were not blinded to group allocation. The paper reports TCR Vbeta CDR3 sequencing of approximately 140 peripheral blood samples: around 41 ophthalmopathy, under 80 hyperthyroidism and around 17 progressor patients.

This receptor chain uses TRBV12-3 or TRBV12-4 and TRBJ2-1, with 15 bases in between that match TRBD2. The sample in question was peripheral blood mononuclear cells (PBMCs), obtained at new diagnosis, from a patient treated with antithyroid drugs. The clonotype originates from a woman aged 45 to 65 with Graves disease. Donor details come from another sample of the same person, matched by shared clones. The sequenced DNA: TGTGCCAGCAGTTTAGTGACCGGACTAGCGGGAGGGCATAATGAGCAGTTCTTC. The encoded protein is CASSLVTGLAGGHNEQFF.